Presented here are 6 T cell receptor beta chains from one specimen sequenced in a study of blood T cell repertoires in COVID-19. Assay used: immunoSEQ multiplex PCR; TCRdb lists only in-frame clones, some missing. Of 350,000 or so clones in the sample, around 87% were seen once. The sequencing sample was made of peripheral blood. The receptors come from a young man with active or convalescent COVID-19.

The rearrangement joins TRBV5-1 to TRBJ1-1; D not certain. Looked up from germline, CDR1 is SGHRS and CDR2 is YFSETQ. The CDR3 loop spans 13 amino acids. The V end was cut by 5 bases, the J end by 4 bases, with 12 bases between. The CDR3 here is CASRSQTTTEAFF. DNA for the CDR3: TGCGCCAGCAGGTCGCAGACTACCACTGAAGCTTTCTTT.

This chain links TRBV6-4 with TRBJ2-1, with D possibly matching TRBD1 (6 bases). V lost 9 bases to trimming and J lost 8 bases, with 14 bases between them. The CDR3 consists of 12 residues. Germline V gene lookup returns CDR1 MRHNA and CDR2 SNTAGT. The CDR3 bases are TGTGCCAGACACAGGGAGACCGATGAGCAGTTCTTC. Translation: CARHRETDEQFF.

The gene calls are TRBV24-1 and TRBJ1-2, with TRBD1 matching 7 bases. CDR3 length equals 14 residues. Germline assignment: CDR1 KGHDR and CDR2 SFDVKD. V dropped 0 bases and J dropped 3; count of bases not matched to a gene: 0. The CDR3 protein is CATSDLTGDYGYTF. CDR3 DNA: TGTGCCACCAGTGATTTGACAGGGGACTATGGCTACACCTTC.

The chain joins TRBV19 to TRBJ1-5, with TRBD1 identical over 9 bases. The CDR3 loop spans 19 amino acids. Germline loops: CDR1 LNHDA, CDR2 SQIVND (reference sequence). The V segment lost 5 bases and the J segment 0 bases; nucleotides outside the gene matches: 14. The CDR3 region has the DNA TGTGCCAGTAGTCGATCCGGACAGGGGCGGGGGTATAGCAATCAGCCCCAGCATTTT. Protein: CASSRSGQGRGYSNQPQHF. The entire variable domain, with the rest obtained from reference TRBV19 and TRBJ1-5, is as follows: DGGITQSPKYLFRKEGQNVTLSCEQNLNHDAMYWYRQDPGQGLRLIYYSQIVNDFQKGDIAEGYSVSREKKESFPLTVTSAQKNPTAFYLCASSRSGQGRGYSNQPQHFGDGTRLSIL.

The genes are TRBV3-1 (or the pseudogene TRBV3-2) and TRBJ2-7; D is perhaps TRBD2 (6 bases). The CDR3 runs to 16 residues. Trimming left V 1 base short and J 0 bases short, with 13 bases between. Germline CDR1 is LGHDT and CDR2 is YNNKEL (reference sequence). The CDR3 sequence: CASSQVWRGNSYEQYF. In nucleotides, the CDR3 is TGTGCCAGCAGCCAAGTCTGGCGGGGCAACTCCTACGAGCAGTACTTC.

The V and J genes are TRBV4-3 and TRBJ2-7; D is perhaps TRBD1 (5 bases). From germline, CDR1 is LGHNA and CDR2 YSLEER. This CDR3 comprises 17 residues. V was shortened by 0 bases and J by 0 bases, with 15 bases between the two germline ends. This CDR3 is CASSQDEGRRDSYEQYF. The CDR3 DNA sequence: TGCGCCAGCAGCCAAGATGAAGGGCGCAGGGACTCCTACGAGCAGTACTTC.